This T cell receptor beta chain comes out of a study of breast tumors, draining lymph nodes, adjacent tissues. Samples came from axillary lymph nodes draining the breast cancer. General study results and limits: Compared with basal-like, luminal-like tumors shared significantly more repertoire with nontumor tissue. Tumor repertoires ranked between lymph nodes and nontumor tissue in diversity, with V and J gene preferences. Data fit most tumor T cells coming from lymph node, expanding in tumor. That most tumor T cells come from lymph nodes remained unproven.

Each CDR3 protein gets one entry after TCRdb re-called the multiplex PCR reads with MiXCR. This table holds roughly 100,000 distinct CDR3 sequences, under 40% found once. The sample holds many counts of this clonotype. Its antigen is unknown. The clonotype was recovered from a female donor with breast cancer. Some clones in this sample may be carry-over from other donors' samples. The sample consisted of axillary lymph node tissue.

The CDR3 loop reads CASSSRGEETQYF. For the CDR3, the DNA is TGTGCCAGCAGCTCGCGGGGGGAAGAGACCCAGTACTTC. This sequence joins TRBV3-1 and TRBJ2-5; 8 bases agree with TRBD2. With 5 bases clipped from V and 3 bases from J, the junction kept 2 bases outside the gene matches. CDR3 length equals 13 residues. Germline CDR1 and CDR2: LGHDT and YNNKEL (reference sequence).